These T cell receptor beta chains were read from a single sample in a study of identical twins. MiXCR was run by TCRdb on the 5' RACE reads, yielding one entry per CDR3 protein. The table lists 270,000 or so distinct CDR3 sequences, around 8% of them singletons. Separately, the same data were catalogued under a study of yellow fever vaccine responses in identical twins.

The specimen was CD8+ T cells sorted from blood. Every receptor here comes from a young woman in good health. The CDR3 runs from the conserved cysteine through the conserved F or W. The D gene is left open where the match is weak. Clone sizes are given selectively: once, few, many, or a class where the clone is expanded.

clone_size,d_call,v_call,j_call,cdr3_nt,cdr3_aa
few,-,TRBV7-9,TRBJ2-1,TGTGCCAGCAGCCGAGGGGCCGATGAGCAGTTCTTC,CASSRGADEQFF
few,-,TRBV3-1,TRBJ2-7,TGTGCCAGCAGCCAAGAGAGACTAACCTACGAGCAGTACTTC,CASSQERLTYEQYF
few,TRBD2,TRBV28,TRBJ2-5,TGTGCCAGCAGTTTATCGTCTAGCGGGAGGGAGACCCAGTACTTC,CASSLSSSGRETQYF
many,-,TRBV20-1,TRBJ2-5,TGCAGTGCTTCGTCGGAGACCCAGTACTTC,CSASSETQYF
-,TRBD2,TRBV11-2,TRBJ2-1,TGTGCCAGCAGCCCGCACACCGGGGGGGGCCGGGACAATGAGCAGTTCTTC,CASSPHTGGGRDNEQFF
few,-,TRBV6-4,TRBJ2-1,TGTGCCAGCAGTGACAGCTCCTACAATGAGCAGTTCTTC,CASSDSSYNEQFF
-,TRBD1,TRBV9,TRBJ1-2,TGTGCCAGCAGCGATGCCGCGATTGATACCCGCGGCAATCGGGGGGACAGGATCTATGGCTACACCTTC,CASSDAAIDTRGNRGDRIYGYTF
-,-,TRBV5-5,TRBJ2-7,TGTGCCAGCAGCGCCCTTTCGGAGCAGTACTTC,CASSALSEQYF
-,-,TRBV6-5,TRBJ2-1,TGTGCCAGCAGTTACCCCCCAGCGGGTCCTGGGAATGAGCAGTTCTTC,CASSYPPAGPGNEQFF
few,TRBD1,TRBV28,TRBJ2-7,TGTGCCAGCAGTTTGCCTACAGGGGCACCCTACGAGCAGTACTTC,CASSLPTGAPYEQYF
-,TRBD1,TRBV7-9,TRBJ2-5,TGTGCCAGCAGCTTGGTGCAGGGGGCGGGGAAAGAGACCCAGTACTTC,CASSLVQGAGKETQYF
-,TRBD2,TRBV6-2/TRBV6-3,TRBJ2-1,TGTGCCACCCTCGGACTAGCGCCTAATGAGCAGTTCTTC,CATLGLAPNEQFF
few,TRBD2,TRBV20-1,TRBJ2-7,TGCAGTGCTAGTCGGTTAGCGGGAGGCGCCTACGAGCAGTACTTC,CSASRLAGGAYEQYF
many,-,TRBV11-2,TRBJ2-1,TGTGCCAGCAGCTTAGGACCCATTGAGCAGTTCTTC,CASSLGPIEQFF
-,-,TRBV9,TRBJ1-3,TGTGCCAGCAGCGGAGGGGTTTCTGGAAACACCATATATTTT,CASSGGVSGNTIYF
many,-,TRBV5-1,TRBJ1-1,TGCGCCAGCAGCGGGGCCACCTTGGCGGACACTGAAGCTTTCTTT,CASSGATLADTEAFF
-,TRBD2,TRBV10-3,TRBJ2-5,TGTGCGGCGGGAGCGGGGGGGACCCAGTACTTC,CAAGAGGTQYF
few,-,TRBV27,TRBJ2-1,TGTGCCAGCTCCCCACGGGCTAGCTCCTACAATGAGCAGTTCTTC,CASSPRASSYNEQFF
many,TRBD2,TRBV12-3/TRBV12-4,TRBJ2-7,TGTGCCAGCACTCTGGGAGCGGGGGCCCGAAGCTCCTACGAGCAGTACTTC,CASTLGAGARSSYEQYF
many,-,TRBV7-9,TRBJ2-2,TGTGCCAGCAGTCCCCCCTTTAACGGGACGAACACCGGGGAGCTGTTTTTT,CASSPPFNGTNTGELFF
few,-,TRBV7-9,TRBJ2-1,TGTGCCAGCTATCTTCTAGAGGGCTGGGATGAGCAGTTCTTC,CASYLLEGWDEQFF
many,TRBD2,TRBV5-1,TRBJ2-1,TGCGCCAGCAGCTTTGGGACTAGCGGGAGCGATGAGCAGTTCTTC,CASSFGTSGSDEQFF
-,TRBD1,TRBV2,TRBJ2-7,TGTGCCAGCAGTGAATCGGGACAGGGCTACGAGCAGTACTTC,CASSESGQGYEQYF
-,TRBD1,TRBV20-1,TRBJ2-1,TGCAGTGCTAGGGAGCTCGGGACAGTCTACAATGAGCAGTTCTTC,CSARELGTVYNEQFF
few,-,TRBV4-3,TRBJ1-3,TGCGCCAGCAGCCAGAGTAGCGTCGGTGGAAACACCATATATTTT,CASSQSSVGGNTIYF
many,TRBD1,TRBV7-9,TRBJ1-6,TGTGCCAGCAGCTTAGCGGACAGGGGTAATTCACCCCTCCACTTT,CASSLADRGNSPLHF
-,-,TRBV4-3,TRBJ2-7,TGCGCCAGCAGCCCCTCCTTGGGGTCCGCGTCTGACGGCTACGAGCAGTACTTC,CASSPSLGSASDGYEQYF
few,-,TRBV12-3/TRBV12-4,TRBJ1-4,TGTGCCAGCAGTTTAATAGGTTTAAATGAAAAACTGTTTTTT,CASSLIGLNEKLFF
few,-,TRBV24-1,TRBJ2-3,TGTGCCACCAGTGATAGGGGAGGCACAGATACGCAGTATTTT,CATSDRGGTDTQYF
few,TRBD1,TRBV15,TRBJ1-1,TGTGCCACCAGCAGATCCAAATGGGACAGCATAGGAGCTTTCTTT,CATSRSKWDSIGAFF
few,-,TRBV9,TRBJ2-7,TGTGCCAGCAGCGTAGAATCAGGGGTCCGCGAGCAGTACTTC,CASSVESGVREQYF
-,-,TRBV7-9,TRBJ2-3,TGTGCCAGCAGATCTCTAGCGGATACGCAGTATTTT,CASRSLADTQYF
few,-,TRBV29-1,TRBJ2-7,TGCAGCGTTGAATGGGTCAACTCCTACGAGCAGTACTTC,CSVEWVNSYEQYF
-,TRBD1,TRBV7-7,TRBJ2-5,TGTGCTAGCAGCTTACCGGGGACAGACAAGACCCAGTACTTC,CASSLPGTDKTQYF
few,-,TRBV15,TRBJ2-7,TGTGCCACCAGCAAGTTCCTGGGGGCCTACGAGCAGTACTTC,CATSKFLGAYEQYF
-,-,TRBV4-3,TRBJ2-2,TGCGCCAGCAGCCAAGATGGCCAGACGAACACCGGGGAGCTGTTTTTT,CASSQDGQTNTGELFF
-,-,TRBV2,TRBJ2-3,TGTGCCAGCGAGGGGCGCACAGATACGCAGTATTTT,CASEGRTDTQYF
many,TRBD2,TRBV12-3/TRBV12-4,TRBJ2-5,TGTGCCAGCAGTTCCCTAGCGGACCAAGAGACCCAGTACTTC,CASSSLADQETQYF
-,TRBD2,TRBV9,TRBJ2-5,TGTGCCAGCAGTAGCGGGGGGCCGGGAGAGACCCAGTACTTC,CASSSGGPGETQYF
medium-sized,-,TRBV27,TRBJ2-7,TGTGCCAGCAGCAATGGGGGATTCAGCTCCTACGAGCAGTACTTC,CASSNGGFSSYEQYF
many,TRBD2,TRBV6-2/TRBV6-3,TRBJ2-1,TGTGCCAGCAGTTACGGGCTAGCGGGGAACAATGAGCAGTTCTTC,CASSYGLAGNNEQFF
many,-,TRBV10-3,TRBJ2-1,TGTGCCATCAGTGTAACAGGGCCGGATGAGCAGTTCTTC,CAISVTGPDEQFF